The TCR beta chain described here comes from a study of post-analysis software for immune sequencing data. The overall study: The cohort encompassed relapsing-remitting, secondary progressive and progressive-relapsing multiple sclerosis disease courses.

Whole-study results and caveats: Patients carried five TRBV segments more frequently than controls did, and TRBV5-6, TRBV5-1 and TRBV20-1 were among them.

Tagging with unique molecular identifiers was a feature of the TCR beta cDNA libraries. When about 0.9 to 11 million T cells were used, they gave about 550,000 cDNA molecules. TCRdb independently ran MiXCR on the PCR reads; one entry per CDR3 protein. This table has 600,000 to 750,000 distinct CDR3 sequences, about 60% appearing once. Between the trimmed V and J ends, which lost 1 base and 1 base, there was a span of 19 bases. CDR3 size: 17 residues. Germline values: CDR1 DFQATT, CDR2 SNEGSKA (reference sequence). Remarks on this clonotype: The antigen is undetermined.

The sample was blood. The origin of this receptor is a girl aged 2-10 years with multiple sclerosis. V is TRBV20-1 and J is TRBJ1-1, with TRBD1 as a possible D gene (5 bases). The CDR3 loop is CSARGSITGVTNTEAFF. CDR3 in DNA: TGCAGTGCTAGAGGCTCCATCACGGGGGTAACGAACACTGAAGCTTTCTTT.